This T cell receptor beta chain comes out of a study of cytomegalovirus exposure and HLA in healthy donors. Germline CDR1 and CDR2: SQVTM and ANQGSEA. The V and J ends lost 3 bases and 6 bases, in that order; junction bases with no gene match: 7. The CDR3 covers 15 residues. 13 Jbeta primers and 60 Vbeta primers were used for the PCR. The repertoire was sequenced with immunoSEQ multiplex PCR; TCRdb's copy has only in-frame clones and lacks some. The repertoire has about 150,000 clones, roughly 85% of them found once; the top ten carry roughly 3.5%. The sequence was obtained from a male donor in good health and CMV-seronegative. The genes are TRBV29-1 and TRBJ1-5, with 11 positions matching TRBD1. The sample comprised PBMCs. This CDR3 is CSVEGTGGKGQPQHF. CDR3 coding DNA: TGCAGCGTTGAGGGGACAGGGGGTAAAGGTCAGCCCCAGCATTTT. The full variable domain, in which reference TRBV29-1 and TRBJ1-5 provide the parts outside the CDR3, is SAVISQKPSRDICQRGTSLTIQCQVDSQVTMMFWYRQQPGQSLTLIATANQGSEATYESGFVIDKFPISRPNLTFSTLTVSNMSPEDSSIYLCSVEGTGGKGQPQHFGDGTRLSIL.